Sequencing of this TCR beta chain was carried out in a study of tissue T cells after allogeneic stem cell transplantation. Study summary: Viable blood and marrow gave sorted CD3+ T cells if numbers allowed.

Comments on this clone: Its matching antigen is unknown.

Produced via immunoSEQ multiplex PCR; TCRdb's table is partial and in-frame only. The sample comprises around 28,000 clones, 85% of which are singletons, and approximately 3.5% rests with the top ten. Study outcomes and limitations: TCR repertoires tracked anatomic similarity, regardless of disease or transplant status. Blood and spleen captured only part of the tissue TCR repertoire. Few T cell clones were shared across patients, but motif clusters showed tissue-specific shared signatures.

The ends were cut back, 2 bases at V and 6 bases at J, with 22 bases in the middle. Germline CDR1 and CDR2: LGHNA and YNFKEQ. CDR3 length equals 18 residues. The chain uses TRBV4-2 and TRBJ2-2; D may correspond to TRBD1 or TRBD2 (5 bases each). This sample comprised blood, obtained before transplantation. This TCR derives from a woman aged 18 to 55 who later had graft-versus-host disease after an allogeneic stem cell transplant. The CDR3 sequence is CASSQNNYPGPEAGELFF. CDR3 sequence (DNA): TGTGCCAGCAGCCAAAACAACTACCCGGGACCAGAGGCCGGGGAGCTGTTTTTT.